A single sample is the source of the 10 T cell receptor beta chains below, sequenced in a study of T cells in Graves' hyperthyroidism and ophthalmopathy. TCR beta CDR3 region amplification was performed from RNA transcripts. When the TCR CDR3 underwent first-round RT-PCR, the HTBI primer set was used. TCRdb re-analysed the multiplex PCR reads in MiXCR, keeping a single row per CDR3 protein. The sample lists fewer than 750,000 distinct CDR3 sequences, approximately 14% seen once, with roughly an eighth in the top ten. The sample consisted of blood. The receptors stem from a woman between 45 and 60 years old with Graves' ophthalmopathy.

This clonotype has at least ten counts. The rearrangement uses TRBV20-1 and TRBJ2-1; 10 bases are a match to TRBD2. The V and J ends lost 3 bases and 9 bases, in that order; junction bases with no gene match: 5. This CDR3 has 13 amino acids. Germline CDR1 and CDR2: DFQATT and SNEGSKA (reference sequence). The CDR3 here is CSASLAGDSEQFF. For the CDR3, the DNA is TGCAGTGCTAGCCTAGCGGGAGACTCTGAGCAGTTCTTC.

This clonotype was observed many times. This chain connects TRBV30 to TRBJ1-3; D ambiguous. Germline V gene data show CDR1 as GTSNPN and CDR2 as SVGIG (reference sequence). This CDR3 is built from 14 residues. The DNA of the CDR3 is TGTGCATTCGCCACGCGTCTGTCTGGAAACACCATATATTTT. Its translation is CAFATRLSGNTIYF.

This clonotype was recorded at least ten times. This rearrangement joins TRBV24-1 to TRBJ2-1; 13 bases fit TRBD2. Germline lookup yields CDR1 KGHDR and CDR2 SFDVKD. The CDR3 is made up of 14 amino acids. Unmatched junction bases numbered 7, after V lost 9 bases and J lost 9 bases. The CDR3 here is CATRTSGRASEQFF. CDR3 coding DNA: TGTGCCACCCGAACTAGCGGGAGGGCCTCTGAGCAGTTCTTC.

This chain connects TRBV29-1 to TRBJ1-5; D unclear. From germline, CDR1 is SQVTM and CDR2 ANQGSEA. Trimming removed 7 bases at V and 2 bases at J, with 9 bases between. The CDR3 contains 12 residues. Here the CDR3 reads CSASKGNQPQHF. CDR3 DNA: TGCAGCGCCTCTAAAGGCAATCAGCCCCAGCATTTT. Full variable domain (remainder filled in from reference TRBV29-1 and TRBJ1-5): SAVISQKPSRDICQRGTSLTIQCQVDSQVTMMFWYRQQPGQSLTLIATANQGSEATYESGFVIDKFPISRPNLTFSTLTVSNMSPEDSSIYLCSASKGNQPQHFGDGTRLSIL.

In its sample, this clonotype was seen many times. This chain joins TRBV12-5 and TRBJ1-2, with a possible D match to TRBD1 (5 bases). There are 14 residues in the CDR3. The germline gives CDR1 LGHNT, CDR2 FRNRAP. The germline V and J ends were trimmed by 1 base and 6 bases, with 12 bases remaining between them. The CDR3 coding sequence is TGTGCTAGTGGTTTGGGAAGCGGGGCAAATGGCTACACCTTC. Translating it yields CASGLGSGANGYTF.

The chain links TRBV15 to TRBJ2-7; 10 positions agree with TRBD1. Germline V gene data show CDR1 as LNHNV and CDR2 as YYDKDF (reference sequence). CDR3 length: 16 residues. J was trimmed by 5 bases and V by 5 bases; bases with no gene match: 12. The CDR3 protein is CATSPNLRQGANEQYF. As DNA, the CDR3 is TGTGCCACCAGCCCCAACCTTCGACAGGGGGCGAACGAGCAGTACTTC.

The CDR3 sequence: CASSPLKDLPSGANVLTF. CDR3 in DNA: TGTGCCAGCAGCCCCCTAAAGGACCTACCCTCTGGGGCCAACGTCCTGACTTTC. V is TRBV11-2 and J is TRBJ2-6; D is ambiguous. V lost 5 bases, J lost 0 bases, and 17 bases lay in between. Germline V CDR1 and CDR2: SGHAT, FQNNGV. The CDR3 contains 18 residues.

This chain uses TRBV3-1 with TRBJ1-5, with D unclear. The V and J ends lost 0 bases and 1 base respectively, with 7 bases between them. The germline gives CDR1 LGHDT, CDR2 YNNKEL (reference sequence). This CDR3 has 15 residues. This CDR3 reads CASSQDFGSNQPQHF. Here the CDR3 DNA reads TGTGCCAGCAGCCAAGATTTTGGAAGCAATCAGCCCCAGCATTTT.

This clonotype was detected ten times or more. V and J are TRBV28 and TRBJ2-1, with TRBD2 matching 10 bases. The CDR3 contains 15 residues. The V and J ends lost 5 bases and 6 bases, in that order; junction bases with no gene match: 7. CDR1 is MDHEN, CDR2 SYDVKM, per germline. CDR3: CASSPRTSGTNEQFF. The CDR3 DNA follows: TGTGCCAGCAGTCCCCGGACTAGCGGAACCAATGAGCAGTTCTTC.

Ten or more counts support this clonotype. The gene calls are TRBV20-1 and TRBJ1-1; maybe TRBD1 (6 bases). The CDR3 totals 12 residues. The V gene lost 8 bases and the J gene lost 13 bases, with 23 bases spanning the gap. The germline V gene encodes CDR1 DFQATT and CDR2 SNEGSKA (reference sequence). The CDR3: CSLSQGTELGFF. The CDR3 DNA reads as TGCAGTCTTTCACAGGGCACGGAGTTGGGTTTCTTT.